This TCR beta chain was found in a study of cytomegalovirus exposure and HLA in healthy donors. General study points: Association of a missense DCLRE1C variant with TCR beta V- and J-gene trimming was reported in a later analysis. The only immune exposure information that was available was CMV serostatus. TRBV6-2, TRBV6-3 and some other V segments were unresolvable in 87-base-pair reads. Using the classifier, cytomegalovirus status was reportedly diagnosed with high specificity and sensitivity.

For this clone: Its antigen is not known. One junction end disagrees with the germline gene, perhaps due to a read error.

This CDR3 is 14 amino acids long. Germline values: CDR1 SEHNR, CDR2 FQNEAQ (reference sequence). A multiplex PCR was run with 60 Vbeta primers and 13 Jbeta primers. The repertoire was sequenced with immunoSEQ multiplex PCR; TCRdb's copy has only in-frame clones and lacks some. The data show 150,000 to 170,000 clones, around 79% seen once. The sequenced sample was PBMCs. The genes are TRBV7-9 and TRBJ1-1; no clear D gene. This receptor was identified in a man aged 18 to 30 in good health and CMV-seronegative. This CDR3 is CSSSVDSAREESFF. CDR3 nucleotides: TGTTCCAGCAGCGTAGATTCGGCAAGGGAGGAGAGTTTCTTT.